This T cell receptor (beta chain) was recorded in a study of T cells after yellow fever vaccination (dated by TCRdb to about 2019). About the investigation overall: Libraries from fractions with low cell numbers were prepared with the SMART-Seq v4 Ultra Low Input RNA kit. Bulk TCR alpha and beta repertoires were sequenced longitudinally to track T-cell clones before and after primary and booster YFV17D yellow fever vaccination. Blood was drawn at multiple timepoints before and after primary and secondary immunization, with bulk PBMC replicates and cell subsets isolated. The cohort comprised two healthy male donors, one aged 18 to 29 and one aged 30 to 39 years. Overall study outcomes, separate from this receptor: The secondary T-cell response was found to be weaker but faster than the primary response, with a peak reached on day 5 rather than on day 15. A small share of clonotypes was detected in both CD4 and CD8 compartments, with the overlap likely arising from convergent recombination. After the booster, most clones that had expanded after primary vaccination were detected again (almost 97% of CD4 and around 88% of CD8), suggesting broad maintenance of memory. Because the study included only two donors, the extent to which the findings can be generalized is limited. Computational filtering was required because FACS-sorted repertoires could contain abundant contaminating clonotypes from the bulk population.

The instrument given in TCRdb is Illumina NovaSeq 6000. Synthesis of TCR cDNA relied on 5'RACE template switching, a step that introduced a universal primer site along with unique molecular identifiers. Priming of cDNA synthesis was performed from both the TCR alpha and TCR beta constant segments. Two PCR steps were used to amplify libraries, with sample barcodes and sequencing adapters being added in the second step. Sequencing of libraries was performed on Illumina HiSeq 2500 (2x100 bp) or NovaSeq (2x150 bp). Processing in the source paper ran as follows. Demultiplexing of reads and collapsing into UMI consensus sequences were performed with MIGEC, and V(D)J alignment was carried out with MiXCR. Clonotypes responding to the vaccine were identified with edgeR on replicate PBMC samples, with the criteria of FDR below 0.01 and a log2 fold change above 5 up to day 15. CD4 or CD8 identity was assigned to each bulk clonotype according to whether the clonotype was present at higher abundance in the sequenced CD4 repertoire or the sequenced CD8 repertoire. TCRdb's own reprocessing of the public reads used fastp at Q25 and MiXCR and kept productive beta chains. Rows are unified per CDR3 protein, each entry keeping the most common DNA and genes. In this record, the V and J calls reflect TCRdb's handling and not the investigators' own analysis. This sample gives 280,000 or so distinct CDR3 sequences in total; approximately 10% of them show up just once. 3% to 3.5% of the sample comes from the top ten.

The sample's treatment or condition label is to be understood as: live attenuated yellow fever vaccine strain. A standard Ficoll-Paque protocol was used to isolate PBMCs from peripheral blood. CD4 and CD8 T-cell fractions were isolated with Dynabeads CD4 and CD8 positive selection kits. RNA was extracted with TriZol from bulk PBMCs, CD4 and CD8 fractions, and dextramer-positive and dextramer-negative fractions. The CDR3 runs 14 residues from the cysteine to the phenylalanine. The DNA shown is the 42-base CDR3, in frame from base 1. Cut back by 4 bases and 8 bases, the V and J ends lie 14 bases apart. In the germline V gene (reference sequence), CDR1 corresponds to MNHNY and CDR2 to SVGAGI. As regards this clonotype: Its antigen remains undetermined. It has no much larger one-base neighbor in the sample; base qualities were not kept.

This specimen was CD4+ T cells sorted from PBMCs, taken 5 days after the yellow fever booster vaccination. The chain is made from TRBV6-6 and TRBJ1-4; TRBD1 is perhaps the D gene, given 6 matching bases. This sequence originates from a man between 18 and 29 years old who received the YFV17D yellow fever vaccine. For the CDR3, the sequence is CASSSWDMREKLFF. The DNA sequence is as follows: TGTGCCAGCAGTTCCTGGGACATGCGGGAAAAACTGTTTTTT.